The T cell receptor (beta chain) under discussion was sequenced for a study of blood T cells in healthy people across ages. It was with a sample-barcoded 5' primer and a J-beta primer mix that a second PCR of roughly 7 to 12 cycles was run. The template-switch adaptor was a 5' adaptor with 12 random nucleotides. It tagged each cDNA molecule. Via MiXCR, TCRdb re-called the 5' RACE reads, giving one row per CDR3 protein. Of hundreds of thousands of distinct CDR3 sequences listed, 45% to 60% are singletons. Trimming removed 0 bases from V and 5 bases from J, with 13 bases in between. This CDR3 has 16 amino acids. CDR1 is KGHSH and CDR2 is LQKENI in the germline V gene. Notes on the study in general: Roughly linear age-related decline in beta diversity appeared, significant by age 40.

This clonotype has a handful of counts. Its antigen is not known. The TCR was taken from a woman older than 75 in good health. This chain connects TRBV18 to TRBJ1-4, with D uncertain. Specimen: blood. CDR3 in DNA: TGTGCCAGCTCACCACCCCGGGCCCTGAGGAATGAAAAACTGTTTTTT. Amino acid sequence: CASSPPRALRNEKLFF.